This TCR beta chain emerged from a study of persistence of HIV-infected CD4 T cells. Anti-CD3/anti-CD28 beads served as a nonspecific positive control stimulus. Sorting of responding CD4+ T cells relied on upregulated CD40 ligand together with CD69. The immunoSEQ assay was version 4, run in survey mode. The repertoire was sequenced with immunoSEQ multiplex PCR; TCRdb's copy has only in-frame clones and lacks some. The sample yields about 45,000 clones, approximately 90% seen once. The V gene lost 3 bases and the J gene lost 14 bases, with 17 bases spanning the gap. The CDR3 contains 13 residues. Notes on this clone: Its target is not known.

The TCR was taken from an adult man with HIV who was CMV-seropositive. The source material was CD4+ T cells sorted from PBMCs after roughly 18-hour stimulation, sampled from a patient who received antiretroviral therapy. The genes are TRBV12-3 or TRBV12-4 and TRBJ2-1; no definite D call. The CDR3 bases are TGTGCCAGCAGTTTTGACGTAGCTTCCTTAGAGTTCTTC. Protein sequence: CASSFDVASLEFF.